This T cell receptor (beta chain) was found in a study of T cell changes during pregnancy in multiple sclerosis. Sequenced by immunoSEQ multiplex PCR; TCRdb stores in-frame clones only, minus some. The repertoire holds 100,000 or so clones, with about nine tenths as singletons. Between the trimmed V and J ends, which lost 7 bases and 1 base, there was a span of 16 bases. There are 15 residues in the CDR3. Per the germline V gene, CDR1 is LNHDA and CDR2 is SQIVND (reference sequence). The receptor's source is a female donor in good health, enrolled as a control in a pregnancy study. The gene calls are TRBV19 and TRBJ1-1, with D unresolved. Sample: peripheral blood, taken in the second trimester of pregnancy. The CDR3 sequence is CASTPRFTENTEAFF. Here the CDR3 DNA reads TGTGCCAGTACACCGAGATTTACAGAGAACACTGAAGCTTTCTTT.